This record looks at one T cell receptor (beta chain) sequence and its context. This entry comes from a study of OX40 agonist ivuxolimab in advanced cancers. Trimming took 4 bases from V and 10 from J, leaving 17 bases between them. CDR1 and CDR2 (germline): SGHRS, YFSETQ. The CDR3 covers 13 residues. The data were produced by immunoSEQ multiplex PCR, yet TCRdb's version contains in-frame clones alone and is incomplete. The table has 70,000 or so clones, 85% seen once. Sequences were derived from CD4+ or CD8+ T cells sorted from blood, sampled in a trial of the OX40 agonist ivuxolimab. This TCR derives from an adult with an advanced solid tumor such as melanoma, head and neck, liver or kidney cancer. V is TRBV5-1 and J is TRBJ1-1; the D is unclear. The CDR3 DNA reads TGCGCCAGCAGCGCGGAGGCAGTTCTAGGAGCTTTCTTT. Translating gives CASSAEAVLGAFF.